Included here is one T cell receptor (beta chain) sequence, with context. Its antigen remains unknown. The data stem from a study of cytomegalovirus exposure and HLA in healthy donors. Study details: From donors who were HLA-typed, an early data release held 80 million to 85 million unique TCRs.

Germline V CDR1 and CDR2: MDHEN, SYDVKM. Between the trimmed V and J ends, which lost 5 bases and 5 bases, there was a span of 22 bases. This CDR3 contains 16 residues. General observations from the study: The authors confirmed in vitro that a few CMV-associated chains were specific for CMV antigens. Some TCR beta chains (more than 150 of them) were listed as cytomegalovirus-associated.

Researchers ran the PCR with 60 Vbeta and 13 Jbeta primers. This table comes from immunoSEQ multiplex PCR, and its TCRdb copy is limited to in-frame clones, with some not included. The sample yields 150,000 to 200,000 clones, around 76% seen once. The sample comprised PBMCs. V and J are TRBV28 and TRBJ2-7, with D maybe TRBD1 (6 bases). The source is a man aged 35 to 55 in good health and CMV-seronegative. CDR3 amino acids: CASSPNLGALSHEQYF. In DNA, the CDR3 is TGTGCCAGCAGTCCGAATTTGGGGGCACTTAGCCACGAGCAGTACTTC.